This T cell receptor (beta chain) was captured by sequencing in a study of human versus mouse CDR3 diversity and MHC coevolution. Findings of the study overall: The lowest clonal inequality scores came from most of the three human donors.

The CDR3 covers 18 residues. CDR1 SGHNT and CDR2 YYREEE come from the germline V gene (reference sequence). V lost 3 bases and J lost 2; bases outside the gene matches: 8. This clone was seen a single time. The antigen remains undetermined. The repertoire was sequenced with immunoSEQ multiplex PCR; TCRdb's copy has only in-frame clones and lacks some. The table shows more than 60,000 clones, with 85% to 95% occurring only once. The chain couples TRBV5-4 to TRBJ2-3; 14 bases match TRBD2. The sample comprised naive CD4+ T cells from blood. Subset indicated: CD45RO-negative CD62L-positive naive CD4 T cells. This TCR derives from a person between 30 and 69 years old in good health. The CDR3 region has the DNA TGTGCCAGCAGCTCCGGACTAGCGGGGGGAGGGGCCACAGATACGCAGTATTTT. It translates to CASSSGLAGGGATDTQYF.